This T cell receptor (beta chain) was sequenced during a study of cytomegalovirus exposure and HLA in healthy donors. Study-wide findings and caveats: Researchers catalogued 150 or so TCR beta chains as cytomegalovirus-associated. A previous analysis found most TCR beta V segments productive roughly 87% or roughly 30% of the time.

Primers for the PCR totalled 60 Vbeta and 13 Jbeta. The method was immunoSEQ multiplex PCR; TCRdb's version includes in-frame clones alone and lacks a portion of them. This table holds roughly 180,000 clones, almost 85% found once. CDR1 SGHVS and CDR2 FNYEAQ come from the germline V gene. CDR3 length: 15 residues. Trimming removed 1 base from V and 7 bases from J; junction bases left unmatched: 8. With respect to this clone: Its cognate antigen is unknown.

The sequence was collected from a boy aged 10-17 years in good health and CMV-seronegative. Material: PBMCs. The gene calls are TRBV7-6 and TRBJ1-2, with 8 bases identical to TRBD1. CDR3 sequence reads: CASSLEAQGARGYTF. The DNA for the CDR3 is TGTGCCAGCAGCTTAGAGGCTCAGGGGGCGCGTGGCTACACCTTC.